Here is one TCR beta chain with its context. The junction and the germline gene differ at one end; a read error may be behind it. This sample was taken from a study of early stage breast cancer tumors. Germline CDR1 reads SSHAT; CDR2 reads FNYEAQ (reference sequence). The CDR3 consists of 13 residues. Sequencing was performed with immunoSEQ multiplex PCR; in TCRdb, only in-frame clones are kept and a portion is missing. This table holds about 36,000 clones, roughly 72% found once. The rearrangement uses TRBV7-7 and TRBJ2-7; 13 bases fit TRBD2. Sequenced sample: blood. This clonotype was obtained from a person between 60 and 69 years old with breast cancer. The CDR3 DNA reads as TGTGCTAGCAGCACGGGACTAGCGGGAGAGCAGTACTTC. Translation: CASSTGLAGEQYF. The complete variable domain, with remaining parts taken from reference TRBV7-7 and TRBJ2-7, reads GAGVSQSPRYKVTKRGQDVTLRCDPISSHATLYWYQQALGQGPEFLTYFNYEAQPDKSGLPSDRFSAERPEGSISTLTIQRTEQRDSAMYRCASSTGLAGEQYFGPGTRLTVT.